These 13 T cell receptor beta chains originate from one sample sequenced in a study of T cell responses to AZD1222 COVID-19 vaccine. Sequenced by immunoSEQ multiplex PCR; TCRdb stores in-frame clones only, minus some. The sample consists of 180,000 or so clones, about 95% of them appearing once. The starting material was peripheral blood, obtained on day 0 of AZD1222 vaccination. The source is an adult in good health.

The chain has TRBV3-1 (or the pseudogene TRBV3-2) and TRBJ2-2, with TRBD2 identical over 10 bases. Germline V lookup: CDR1 LGHDT, CDR2 YNNKEL (reference sequence). With V trimmed by 1 base and J by 1 base, 9 bases remained unmatched. The CDR3 contains 19 residues. The CDR3 region is CASSQVRMTSGWNTGELFF. In DNA, the CDR3 is TGTGCCAGCAGCCAAGTACGTATGACTAGCGGGTGGAACACCGGGGAGCTGTTTTTT.

This chain uses TRBV28 with TRBJ1-1, with no clear D. The CDR3 has 14 residues. Between the trimmed V and J ends, which lost 1 base and 4 bases, there was a span of 10 bases. Germline assignment: CDR1 MDHEN and CDR2 SYDVKM. This chain's CDR3 is CASSLSAEGTEAFF. As DNA, the CDR3 is TGTGCCAGCAGTTTATCAGCCGAGGGCACTGAAGCTTTCTTT. The variable domain in full, with the rest retrieved from reference TRBV28 and TRBJ1-1, is DVKVTQSSRYLVKRTGEKVFLECVQDMDHENMFWYRQDPGLGLRLIYFSYDVKMKEKGDIPEGYSVSREKKERFSLILESASTNQTSMYLCASSLSAEGTEAFFGQGTRLTVV.

The chain recombines TRBV9 with TRBJ1-3; weak D call: TRBD1 (5 bases). Germline CDR1 is SGDLS and CDR2 is YYNGEE. The CDR3 covers 15 residues. V lost 4 bases, J lost 0 bases, and 11 bases lay in between. DNA for the CDR3: TGTGCCAGCAGCCTACCCGGGGGCTCTGGAAACACCATATATTTT. Residues: CASSLPGGSGNTIYF.

The rearrangement joins TRBV9 to TRBJ1-2, with D uncertain. The CDR3 is 13 amino acids. V was cut by 0 bases and J by 6 bases, with 9 bases left in between. Germline CDR1 is SGDLS and CDR2 is YYNGEE. CDR3 residues: CASSVAVKDGYTF. The CDR3 DNA follows: TGTGCCAGCAGCGTAGCAGTTAAAGATGGCTACACCTTC.

The chain employs TRBV28 and TRBJ1-5; D ambiguous. The ends were cut back, 5 bases at V and 6 bases at J, with 11 bases in the middle. Germline CDR1 and CDR2: MDHEN and SYDVKM. CDR3 size: 13 residues. For the CDR3, the DNA is TGTGCCAGCAGTCACAGTAACCCTCAGCCCCAGCATTTT. Its translation: CASSHSNPQPQHF.

V usage is TRBV4-1 and J usage is TRBJ2-7; no reliable D call. The CDR3 sequence is 14 residues long. Trimming pared 0 bases from V and 4 bases from J, leaving 10 bases between. Germline values: CDR1 MGHRA, CDR2 YSYEKL. CDR3 residues: CASSQDSGRYEQYF. In DNA, the CDR3 is TGCGCCAGCAGCCAAGATTCCGGTCGTTACGAGCAGTACTTC.

The gene calls are TRBV10-1 and TRBJ1-2, with D perhaps matching TRBD1 (5 bases). Germline V gives CDR1 WNHNN, CDR2 SYGVQD (reference sequence). Trimming cost V 10 bases and J 7 bases, with 16 bases left between them. This CDR3 has 12 amino acids. DNA of the CDR3: TGCGCCATCAATTCCCCAGGGAGTGGCTACACCTTC. Translating it yields CAINSPGSGYTF.

The chain has TRBV30 and TRBJ1-5; TRBD1 might be the D (5 bases). V was cut by 0 bases and J by 5 bases, with 14 bases left in between. Germline V gene lookup returns CDR1 GTSNPN and CDR2 SVGIG (reference sequence). The CDR3 is 15 amino acids. The CDR3 DNA reads TGTGCCTGGAGTGTATTTGGACATACATATCAGCCCCAGCATTTT. Amino acids: CAWSVFGHTYQPQHF.

The chain combines TRBV5-4 with TRBJ2-1; 8 nucleotides match TRBD1. Germline CDR1 reads SGHNT; CDR2 reads YYREEE (reference sequence). V lost 4 bases to trimming and J lost 5 bases; unmatched junction nucleotides: 2. The CDR3 consists of 13 residues. The CDR3 nucleotides are TGTGCCAGCAGCGGGGACAGGAACAATGAGCAGTTCTTC. Its protein is CASSGDRNNEQFF. The variable domain in full, completed from reference TRBV5-4 and TRBJ2-1, reads ETGVTQSPTHLIKTRGQQVTLRCSSQSGHNTVSWYQQALGQGPQFIFQYYREEENGRGNFPPRFSGLQFPNYSSELNVNALELDDSALYLCASSGDRNNEQFFGPGTRLTVL.

The V call is TRBV5-1, the J call TRBJ2-4; 7 bases are a match to TRBD2. This CDR3 contains 14 residues. Germline V lookup: CDR1 SGHRS, CDR2 YFSETQ. The V segment lost 0 bases and the J segment 8 bases; nucleotides outside the gene matches: 5. CDR3 bases: TGCGCCAGCAGCTTGGCCTTACGGGGGGACATTCAGTACTTC. This translates into CASSLALRGDIQYF.

The genes are TRBV20-1 and TRBJ2-1; D gene ambiguous. V shed 6 bases and J shed 5 bases, with 8 bases lying between them. Germline V gene lookup returns CDR1 DFQATT and CDR2 SNEGSKA (reference sequence). This CDR3 is built from 11 residues. CDR3 residues: CSAVTDNEQFF. Here the CDR3 DNA reads TGCAGTGCAGTTACAGACAATGAGCAGTTCTTC.

This chain joins TRBV15 and TRBJ1-6; 8 positions match TRBD1. Germline trimming cut 5 bases from V and 9 bases from J; bases unmatched to any gene: 12. The CDR3 covers 16 residues. Germline assignment: CDR1 LNHNV and CDR2 YYDKDF (reference sequence). The chain's CDR3 is CATSRFSGGLGSPLHF. CDR3 bases: TGTGCCACCAGCCGATTCTCAGGGGGCCTGGGTTCACCCCTCCACTTT.

The J gene is TRBJ1-1, the V gene TRBV3-1 (or the pseudogene TRBV3-2); the D gene is possibly TRBD1 (5 bases). This CDR3 has 15 amino acids. V was trimmed by 1 base and J by 6 bases, leaving 15 bases between them. From germline, CDR1 is LGHDT and CDR2 YNNKEL (reference sequence). The CDR3 DNA is TGTGCCAGCAGCCAAGTGGGGGGGGACCGAGCTGAAGCTTTCTTT. It is translated as CASSQVGGDRAEAFF.